The rows below give T cell receptor beta chains drawn from one sample of a study of blood T cell repertoires in COVID-19. TCRdb's copy holds only in-frame clones and misses some; the assay was immunoSEQ multiplex PCR. There are around 180,000 clones in the sample; over 75% occur only once, and less than 8% lies in the top ten. The sequencing input was peripheral blood. All receptors come from a man at least 80 years old with COVID-19, enrolled during active disease. Each CDR3 is given with its conserved first and last residue. Each record gives: V gene, clone size, D gene, J gene, CDR3 DNA, CDR3 protein. The D gene is left open where the match is weak. Rows give clone size only sometimes, using once, few, many, or a class for an expanded clone.

V gene: TRBV11-3
clone size: -
D gene: -
J gene: TRBJ1-3
CDR3 DNA: TGTGCCAGCAGCCTGGGCGGGATCTCTGGAAACACCATATATTTT
CDR3 protein: CASSLGGISGNTIYF

V gene: TRBV24-1
clone size: -
D gene: -
J gene: TRBJ2-2
CDR3 DNA: TGTGCCACCAGTGGGGCTAGCGAAAACACCGGGGAGCTGTTTTTT
CDR3 protein: CATSGASENTGELFF

V gene: TRBV9
clone size: -
D gene: -
J gene: TRBJ1-2
CDR3 DNA: TGTGCCAGCAGCGCCGGGAGGGAGGGGGAACGCTATGGCTACACCTTC
CDR3 protein: CASSAGREGERYGYTF

V gene: TRBV5-1
clone size: -
D gene: TRBD1
J gene: TRBJ1-5
CDR3 DNA: TGCGCCAGCAGCCTGGGGACAGGTGTGAATCAGCCCCAGCATTTT
CDR3 protein: CASSLGTGVNQPQHF

V gene: TRBV6-1
clone size: -
D gene: TRBD2
J gene: TRBJ2-5
CDR3 DNA: TGTGCCAGCAGTGACCTCTTCGGACTAGCCGGGGAGACCCAGTACTTC
CDR3 protein: CASSDLFGLAGETQYF

V gene: TRBV19
clone size: -
D gene: TRBD1
J gene: TRBJ1-5
CDR3 DNA: TGTGCCAGTAGTAAAAACGTGGGACAGGGGGGCAATCAGCCCCAGCATTTT
CDR3 protein: CASSKNVGQGGNQPQHF

V gene: TRBV18
clone size: -
D gene: -
J gene: TRBJ1-3
CDR3 DNA: TGTGCCAGCTCACTGGACACTTTCTCTGGAAACACCATATATTTT
CDR3 protein: CASSLDTFSGNTIYF

V gene: TRBV9
clone size: -
D gene: TRBD2
J gene: TRBJ2-5
CDR3 DNA: TGTGCCAGCAGCGACCGGACTAGCGGGGGCGGGGAGACCCAGTACTTC
CDR3 protein: CASSDRTSGGGETQYF

V gene: TRBV7-9
clone size: -
D gene: -
J gene: TRBJ1-1
CDR3 DNA: TGTGCCAGCAGCTTAGGGGCAATGAACACTGAAGCTTTCTTT
CDR3 protein: CASSLGAMNTEAFF

V gene: TRBV6-5
clone size: -
D gene: TRBD1
J gene: TRBJ1-1
CDR3 DNA: TGTGCCAGCAGTCGGAACAGGGGGAACACTGAAGCTTTCTTT
CDR3 protein: CASSRNRGNTEAFF

V gene: TRBV6-6
clone size: -
D gene: TRBD1
J gene: TRBJ1-5
CDR3 DNA: TGTGCCAGCAGGGACAGGGGGCATCAGCCCCAGCATTTT
CDR3 protein: CASRDRGHQPQHF

V gene: TRBV10-2
clone size: -
D gene: TRBD2
J gene: TRBJ2-7
CDR3 DNA: TGCGCCAGCAGATATCTAGCGGGCCCCTACGAGCAGTACTTC
CDR3 protein: CASRYLAGPYEQYF

V gene: TRBV5-4
clone size: -
D gene: TRBD2
J gene: TRBJ2-1
CDR3 DNA: TGTGCCAGCAGCTTGGGCCTACTAGCGGGGGGGATCAATGAGCAGTTCTTC
CDR3 protein: CASSLGLLAGGINEQFF

V gene: TRBV19
clone size: few
D gene: -
J gene: TRBJ1-5
CDR3 DNA: TGTGCCAGTTCAGTGCCCGGGACACCTTATCAGCCCCAGCATTTT
CDR3 protein: CASSVPGTPYQPQHF

V gene: TRBV2
clone size: few
D gene: TRBD2
J gene: TRBJ2-7
CDR3 DNA: TGTGCCAGCAGTGCGGGGGGTCAGGCCTACGAGCAGTACTTC
CDR3 protein: CASSAGGQAYEQYF

V gene: TRBV9
clone size: -
D gene: TRBD1
J gene: TRBJ1-1
CDR3 DNA: TGTGCCAGCAGCGGAAGGACAGGGGGGACTGAAGCTTTCTTT
CDR3 protein: CASSGRTGGTEAFF

V gene: TRBV4-2
clone size: -
D gene: -
J gene: TRBJ1-2
CDR3 DNA: TGTGCCAGCAGCCAACCCCTCGCTCCGGTCGGCTACACCTTC
CDR3 protein: CASSQPLAPVGYTF

V gene: TRBV6-1
clone size: -
D gene: TRBD1
J gene: TRBJ1-6
CDR3 DNA: TGTGCCAGCAGTGGGGGACAGGCCGTGAATAATTCACCCCTCCACTTT
CDR3 protein: CASSGGQAVNNSPLHF

V gene: TRBV25-1
clone size: -
D gene: TRBD1
J gene: TRBJ1-1
CDR3 DNA: TGTGCCAGTAAGACAGGGGGCACTGAAGCTTTCTTT
CDR3 protein: CASKTGGTEAFF

V gene: TRBV6-2/TRBV6-3
clone size: -
D gene: TRBD1
J gene: TRBJ1-5
CDR3 DNA: TGTGCCAGCAGTTACAGTTTGGGACAGGGCCATCAGCCCCAGCATTTT
CDR3 protein: CASSYSLGQGHQPQHF

V gene: TRBV5-1
clone size: -
D gene: -
J gene: TRBJ2-5
CDR3 DNA: TGCGCCAGCAGCCCTACCAACCAAGAGACCCAGTACTTC
CDR3 protein: CASSPTNQETQYF

V gene: TRBV28
clone size: -
D gene: TRBD1
J gene: TRBJ1-5
CDR3 DNA: TGTGCCAGCAGACCAACAGGGGGCCCGTATAGCAATCAGCCCCAGCATTTT
CDR3 protein: CASRPTGGPYSNQPQHF

V gene: TRBV13
clone size: -
D gene: TRBD1
J gene: TRBJ1-6
CDR3 DNA: TGTGCCAGCAGCCGGGGGACAGGGCGGAATTCACCCCTCCACTTT
CDR3 protein: CASSRGTGRNSPLHF

V gene: TRBV4-1
clone size: -
D gene: -
J gene: TRBJ1-2
CDR3 DNA: TGCGCCAGCAGCGGGGGGGAGAGTAACTATGGCTACACCTTC
CDR3 protein: CASSGGESNYGYTF

V gene: TRBV7-3
clone size: -
D gene: TRBD2
J gene: TRBJ2-5
CDR3 DNA: TGTGCCAGCAGCCCAAGCGGGACCCAAGAGACCCAGTACTTC
CDR3 protein: CASSPSGTQETQYF

V gene: TRBV19
clone size: -
D gene: -
J gene: TRBJ2-3
CDR3 DNA: TGTGCCAGTAGGGCCAGGTCTAGCACAGATACGCAGTATTTT
CDR3 protein: CASRARSSTDTQYF

V gene: TRBV18
clone size: -
D gene: TRBD1
J gene: TRBJ2-2
CDR3 DNA: TGTGCCAGCTCACCCAACAGGGGGCAGAACACCGGGGAGCTGTTTTTT
CDR3 protein: CASSPNRGQNTGELFF

V gene: TRBV6-2/TRBV6-3
clone size: -
D gene: -
J gene: TRBJ1-1
CDR3 DNA: TGTGCCAGCAGTTACTCTCGGTCTACTGAAGCTTTCTTT
CDR3 protein: CASSYSRSTEAFF

V gene: TRBV3-1/TRBV3-2
clone size: -
D gene: TRBD2
J gene: TRBJ2-1
CDR3 DNA: TGTGCCAGCCGGGCTAGCGGGGGGAATGAGCAGTTCTTC
CDR3 protein: CASRASGGNEQFF

V gene: TRBV4-1
clone size: -
D gene: -
J gene: TRBJ2-2
CDR3 DNA: TGCGCCAGCAGCCAAGAACCGCGGAGGGCCAACACCGGGGAGCTGTTTTTT
CDR3 protein: CASSQEPRRANTGELFF

V gene: TRBV16
clone size: -
D gene: -
J gene: TRBJ1-3
CDR3 DNA: TGTGCCAGCAGCCAATCACGAGCAGGGAGGGATTCTGGAAACACCATATATTTT
CDR3 protein: CASSQSRAGRDSGNTIYF

V gene: TRBV11-2
clone size: -
D gene: TRBD1
J gene: TRBJ1-6
CDR3 DNA: TGTGCCAGCAGCCGGCGTCCGGGACAGTATAATTCACCCCTCCACTTT
CDR3 protein: CASSRRPGQYNSPLHF

V gene: TRBV4-1
clone size: -
D gene: -
J gene: TRBJ1-1
CDR3 DNA: TGCGCCAGCAGCCAAGGGGCATCCCTGGCGAACACTGAAGCTTTCTTT
CDR3 protein: CASSQGASLANTEAFF

V gene: TRBV5-5
clone size: -
D gene: TRBD1
J gene: TRBJ1-2
CDR3 DNA: TGTGCCAGCAGCGCAGGAAGGGGGCGCGGTGATGGCTACACCTTC
CDR3 protein: CASSAGRGRGDGYTF

V gene: TRBV9
clone size: -
D gene: TRBD2
J gene: TRBJ2-7
CDR3 DNA: TGTGCCAGCAGCGTTGGCGGGGGGGTCTACGAGCAGTACTTC
CDR3 protein: CASSVGGGVYEQYF

V gene: TRBV7-3
clone size: -
D gene: -
J gene: TRBJ2-3
CDR3 DNA: TGTGCCAGCAGCTTAAACCCTACGGGAGATACGCAGTATTTT
CDR3 protein: CASSLNPTGDTQYF

V gene: TRBV7-9
clone size: -
D gene: -
J gene: TRBJ2-7
CDR3 DNA: TGTGCCAGCAGCCGCCCGACTAACACATACGAGCAGTACTTC
CDR3 protein: CASSRPTNTYEQYF

V gene: TRBV2
clone size: -
D gene: TRBD1
J gene: TRBJ1-2
CDR3 DNA: TGTGCCAGCAGGGACAGGGTTGGCTACACCTTC
CDR3 protein: CASRDRVGYTF

V gene: TRBV7-8
clone size: -
D gene: -
J gene: TRBJ1-3
CDR3 DNA: TGTGCCAGCAGCTTAAACAGGCGTGTGGACACCATATATTTT
CDR3 protein: CASSLNRRVDTIYF

V gene: TRBV19
clone size: -
D gene: -
J gene: TRBJ2-3
CDR3 DNA: TGTGCCAGTAGCCGCGACAATTATGACACAGATACGCAGTATTTT
CDR3 protein: CASSRDNYDTDTQYF

V gene: TRBV7-9
clone size: few
D gene: -
J gene: TRBJ1-5
CDR3 DNA: TGTGCCAGCAGCTTAGCCCAGGGGTTGGGTCAGCCCCAGCATTTT
CDR3 protein: CASSLAQGLGQPQHF